What follows is one TCR beta chain and its context. Original handling: Using reference gene primer amplification, nucleated cell counts were estimated. TCRdb's table, derived via immunoSEQ multiplex PCR, lists solely in-frame clones and lacks some. V, J and clone size are taken as reported in that table, and D and trimming were inferred from the DNA itself. Among fewer than 85,000 clones listed, roughly 84% were seen once. The data are from a study of blood T cell repertoires in COVID-19. Study at large: COVID-19 samples, acute and convalescent, were from the United States, Italy and Spain. PBMCs, B-cell-depleted T cells, or T cells were the source of the cDNA or gDNA that made up the material.

Germline V gene sequence: CDR1 SQVTM, CDR2 ANQGSEA. Deletions cut 6 bases from V and 6 bases from J, with 9 bases between. This CDR3 is 10 amino acids long. This receptor was taken from a human donor in a cohort sampled during active COVID-19. The chain recombines TRBV29-1 with TRBJ2-7, with D possibly TRBD2 on 5 matching bases. Specimen: peripheral blood. The CDR3 sequence is CSVVEGEQYF. In nucleotides, the CDR3 is TGCAGCGTGGTTGAGGGCGAGCAGTACTTC.